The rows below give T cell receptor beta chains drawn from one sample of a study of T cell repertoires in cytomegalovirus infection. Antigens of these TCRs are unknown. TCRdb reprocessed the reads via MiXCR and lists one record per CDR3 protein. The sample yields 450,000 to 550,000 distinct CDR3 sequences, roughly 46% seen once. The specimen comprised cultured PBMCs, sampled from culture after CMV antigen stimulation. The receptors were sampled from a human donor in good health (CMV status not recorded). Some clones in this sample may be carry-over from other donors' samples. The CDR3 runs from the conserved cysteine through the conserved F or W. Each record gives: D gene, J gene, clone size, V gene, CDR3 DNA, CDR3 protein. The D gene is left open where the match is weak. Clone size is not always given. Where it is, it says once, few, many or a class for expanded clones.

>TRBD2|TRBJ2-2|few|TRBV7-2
TGTGCCAGCAGCTCAGGACGGACTAGCGGGGTCACCGGGGAGCTGTTTTTT
CASSSGRTSGVTGELFF
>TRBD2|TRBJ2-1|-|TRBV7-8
TGTGCCAGCAGCGTCGGGGGGGGGGATCCCGATGAGCAGTTCTTC
CASSVGGGDPDEQFF
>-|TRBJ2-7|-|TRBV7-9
TGTGCCAGCAGCTTAGAGGGCAGGGCCGAGCAGTACTTC
CASSLEGRAEQYF
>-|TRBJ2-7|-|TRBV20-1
TGCAGTGCCCTCCAGGGTCTACTCGAGCAGTACTTC
CSALQGLLEQYF
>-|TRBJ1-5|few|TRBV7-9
TGTGCCAGCAGCCCGTCAACGGGGAACCAGCCCCAGCATTTT
CASSPSTGNQPQHF
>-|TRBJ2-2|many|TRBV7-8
TGTGCCAGCAGCTTCCGAAACACCGGGGAGCTGTTTTTT
CASSFRNTGELFF
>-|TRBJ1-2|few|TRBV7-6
TGTGCCAGCAGCTTAGAGGGCGCCAGAGCTAACTATGGCTACACCTTC
CASSLEGARANYGYTF
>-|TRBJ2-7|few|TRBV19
TGTGCCAGTAGGGGGGCAGGGACCCTCTCCTACGAGCAGTACTTC
CASRGAGTLSYEQYF
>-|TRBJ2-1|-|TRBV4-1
TGCGCCAGCAGCCTAATACAGCTGAATGAGCAGTTCTTC
CASSLIQLNEQFF
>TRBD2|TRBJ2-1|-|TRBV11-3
TGTGCCAGCAGCTCCGAGCGGGGGGGCTTTGGTGAGCAGTTCTTC
CASSSERGGFGEQFF
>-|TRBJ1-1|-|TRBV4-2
TGTGCCAGCAGCCAAGTGGCGCTGGGCACTGAAGCTTTCTTT
CASSQVALGTEAFF
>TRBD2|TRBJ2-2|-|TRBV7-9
TGTGCCAGCAGCTTAGCGGGGCTAGCGGGAGACGTAGCGGCCGGGGAGCTGTTTTTT
CASSLAGLAGDVAAGELFF
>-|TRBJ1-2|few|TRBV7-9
TGTGCCAGCAGCTTAGCCGGGGGGTTCGATGGCTACACCTTC
CASSLAGGFDGYTF
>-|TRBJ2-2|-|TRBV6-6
TGTGCCAGCATGGCCCCGAACACCGGGGAGCTGTTTTTT
CASMAPNTGELFF
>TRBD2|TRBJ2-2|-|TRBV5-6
TGTGCCAGCAGCTTAGGCGGACTAGCGGACACCGGGGAGCTGTTTTTT
CASSLGGLADTGELFF
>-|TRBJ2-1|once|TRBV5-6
TGTGCCAGCAGGTACGGTCCCGGCGGGACGAACAATGAGCAGTTCTTC
CASRYGPGGTNNEQFF
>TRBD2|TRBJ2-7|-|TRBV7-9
TGTGCCAGCAGCCCAGGACTAGCGGGGGGGCCAGGCGAGCAGTACTTC
CASSPGLAGGPGEQYF
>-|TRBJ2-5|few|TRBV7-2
TGTGCCAGCACCTTAAGGGTTAGGGAGACCCAGTACTTC
CASTLRVRETQYF
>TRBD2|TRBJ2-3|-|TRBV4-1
TGCGCCAGCAGCCAAGTGGGGTGGACTAGCGGGGGGGCGGATACGCAGTATTTT
CASSQVGWTSGGADTQYF
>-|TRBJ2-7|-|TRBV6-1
TGTGCCAGCAGTGAGGGTATTTGGGGCTACGAGCAGTACTTC
CASSEGIWGYEQYF
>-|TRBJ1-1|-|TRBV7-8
TGTGCCAGCAGCTTACTGCCTGGGGCTGAAGCTTTCTTT
CASSLLPGAEAFF
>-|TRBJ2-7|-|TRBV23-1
TGCGCCAGCAGTCAATCGAGGCGGGGAAGGGGCGAGCAGTACTTC
CASSQSRRGRGEQYF
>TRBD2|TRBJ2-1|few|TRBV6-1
TGTGCCAGCAGCAACCTAGCGGTCTATAACAATGAGCAGTTCTTC
CASSNLAVYNNEQFF
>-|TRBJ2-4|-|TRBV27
TGTGCCAGCAGTCCCCAGGGTAGGGGGAACATTCAGTACTTC
CASSPQGRGNIQYF
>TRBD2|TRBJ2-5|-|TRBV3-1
TGTGCCAGCAGCCAAGTTGGCGGGAGGGTTGGAGAGACCCAGTACTTC
CASSQVGGRVGETQYF
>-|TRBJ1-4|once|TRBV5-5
TGTGCCAGCAGCCGACGGGGGTTTGATGAAAAACTGTTTTTT
CASSRRGFDEKLFF
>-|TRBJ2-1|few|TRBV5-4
TGTGCCAGCAAGGAAGGTCGCGGCGATGAGCAGTTCTTC
CASKEGRGDEQFF
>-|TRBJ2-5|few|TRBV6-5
TGTGCCAGCAAACCGGACAGTTCGTGGGAGACCCAGTACTTC
CASKPDSSWETQYF
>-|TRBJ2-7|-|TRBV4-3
TGCGCCAGCAGCCGAGACAGGCACTACGAGCAGTACTTC
CASSRDRHYEQYF
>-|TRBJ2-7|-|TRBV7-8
TGTGCCAGCAGCTTAAACGGCGAGCAGTACTTC
CASSLNGEQYF
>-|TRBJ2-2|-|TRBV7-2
TGTGCCAGCAGCTTAGCGTTCAGGGTAGAAGCCGGGGAGCTGTTTTTT
CASSLAFRVEAGELFF
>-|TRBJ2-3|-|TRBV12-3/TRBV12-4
TGTGCCAGCAGTCCCCGGGGCAGCGAGGTGTTCTCAGATACGCAGTATTTT
CASSPRGSEVFSDTQYF
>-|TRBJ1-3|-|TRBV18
TGTGCCAGCTCACTCCATCGAGGGGCCTCTGGAAACACCATATATTTT
CASSLHRGASGNTIYF
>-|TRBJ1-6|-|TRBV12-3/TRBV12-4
TGTGCCAGCAATACGTACAGCGGGCATAATTCACCCCTCCACTTT
CASNTYSGHNSPLHF
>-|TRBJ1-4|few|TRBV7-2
TGTGCCAGCAGCTTTGGAGGTCCTAATGAAAAACTGTTTTTT
CASSFGGPNEKLFF
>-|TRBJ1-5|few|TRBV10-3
TGTGCCATCAGTAGGGGAGAGGGGAATCAGCCCCAGCATTTT
CAISRGEGNQPQHF
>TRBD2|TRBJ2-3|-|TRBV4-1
TGCGCCAGCAGCCCGATGGGGACGGGAGGGCCATTTTATACGCAGTATTTT
CASSPMGTGGPFYTQYF
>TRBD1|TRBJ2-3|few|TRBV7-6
TGTGCCAGCAGCTACCGGGACAGGGGGCTAGATACGCAGTATTTT
CASSYRDRGLDTQYF
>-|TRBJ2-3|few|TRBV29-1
TGCAGCGGGACGGTCCAGGCCGCAGATACGCAGTATTTT
CSGTVQAADTQYF
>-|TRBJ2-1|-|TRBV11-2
TGTGCCAGCAGCCCCCGCCGTCTAGCCATCTACAATGAGCAGTTCTTC
CASSPRRLAIYNEQFF
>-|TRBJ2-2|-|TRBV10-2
TGCGCCAGCAGTGGATTAACTGGAACGGGAACCGGGGAGCTGTTTTTT
CASSGLTGTGTGELFF
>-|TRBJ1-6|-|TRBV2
TGTGCCAGCAGTGTAACCGGGACTAATTCACCCCTCCACTTT
CASSVTGTNSPLHF
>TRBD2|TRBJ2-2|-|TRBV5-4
TGTGCCAGCAGCCCACCGGGACTAGCGGGAGGACCCGGGGAGCTGTTTTTT
CASSPPGLAGGPGELFF
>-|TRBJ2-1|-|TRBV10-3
TGTGCCATCAGTGGGGGACTGAACAATGAGCAGTTCTTC
CAISGGLNNEQFF
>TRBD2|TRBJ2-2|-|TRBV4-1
TGCGCCAGCAGCCAAGATCCGCGGGGGGGCCCCGGGGAGCTGTTTTTT
CASSQDPRGGPGELFF
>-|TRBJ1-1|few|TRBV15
TGTGCCACCTCCCAGAGGACTGAAGCTTTCTTT
CATSQRTEAFF
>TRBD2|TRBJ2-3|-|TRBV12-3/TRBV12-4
TGTGCCAGCAGTTTCGGGCTAGCGGACACAGATACGCAGTATTTT
CASSFGLADTDTQYF
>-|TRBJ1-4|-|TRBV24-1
TGTGCCACCAGTCTCGGGTATGATAATGAAAAACTGTTTTTT
CATSLGYDNEKLFF
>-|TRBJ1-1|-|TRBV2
TGTGCCAGCAGTGAGGGAGACAGCAACAGTGAAGCTTTCTTT
CASSEGDSNSEAFF
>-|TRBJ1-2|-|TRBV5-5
TGTGCCAGCAGCCTAGGGGACACCGCCTATGGCTACACCTTC
CASSLGDTAYGYTF
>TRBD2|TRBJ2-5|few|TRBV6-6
TGTGCCAGCAGTTACTCGACTAGCGGGAGGCACCAAGAGACCCAGTACTTC
CASSYSTSGRHQETQYF
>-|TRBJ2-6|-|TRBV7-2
TGTGCCAGCAGCTTGGAGAGGGCTGGGGCCAACGTCCTGACTTTC
CASSLERAGANVLTF
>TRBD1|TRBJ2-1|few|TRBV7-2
TGTGCCAGCAGCTTAGTATCGGGGACAGGGTGGAATGAGCAGTTCTTC
CASSLVSGTGWNEQFF